Sequencing of this TCR beta chain was carried out in a study of T cell responses to AZD1222 COVID-19 vaccine. Study observations and caveats: The breadth and depth of Spike-specific TCRs increased once two AZD1222 doses had been given. Only a handful of AZD1222 recipients, several in all, had baseline seropositivity.

The V end was cut by 6 bases, the J end by 7 bases, with 19 bases between. The CDR3 covers 15 residues. CDR1 LNHDA and CDR2 SQIVND come from the germline V gene (reference sequence). Concerning this clone: Its antigen is unidentified.

Method: immunoSEQ multiplex PCR; TCRdb's copy keeps in-frame clones and lacks some. Among a few hundred thousand clones, more than 85% were seen once, and the ten largest hold about 0.5%. The sequence was obtained from an adult in good health. The V gene is TRBV19, the J gene TRBJ1-5, with TRBD1 as a possible D gene (6 bases). Sequenced material: peripheral blood, taken on day 0 of AZD1222 vaccination. The chain's CDR3 is CASRWRGRGSQPQHF. Here the CDR3 DNA reads TGTGCCAGTAGATGGAGGGGCAGGGGCTCACAGCCCCAGCATTTT.